This T cell receptor beta chain is drawn from a study of blood T cell repertoires in COVID-19. Assay used: immunoSEQ multiplex PCR; TCRdb lists only in-frame clones, some missing. Of roughly 200,000 clones in the sample, approximately 92% were seen once. Germline V gene data show CDR1 as SGHRS and CDR2 as YFSETQ. CDR3 length: 17 residues. V trimming: 4 bases; J trimming: 0 bases; junction bases outside the gene matches: 5. This rearrangement joins TRBV5-1 to TRBJ2-1; 12 bases map to TRBD1. The specimen sequenced was PBMCs or T cells enriched from blood (not recorded which). This TCR was recovered from a middle-aged woman with acute COVID-19. In DNA, the CDR3 is TGCGCCAGCAGCGCCGGGACAGGGGGCTTCTCCTACAATGAGCAGTTCTTC. It codes for CASSAGTGGFSYNEQFF.